The source of this T cell receptor beta chain is a study of T cell responses to AZD1222 COVID-19 vaccine. Across the whole study: Second-dose groups at about 4 or about 12 weeks were pooled. Study observations and caveats: Per reports, nearly half of all spike-specific TCRs target regions that are unmutated in variants. Baseline serology detected seropositivity in only a handful of AZD1222 recipients.

The CDR3 is 14 amino acids. V was shortened by 2 bases and J by 5 bases, with 10 bases between the two germline ends. The germline CDR1 and CDR2 sequences are SGHVS and FQNEAQ. Profiling relied on immunoSEQ multiplex PCR, and the TCRdb table lists in-frame clones only, not all of them. Here the sample spans 96,000 or so clones, 89% being singletons. This clone was seen a handful of times. Its antigen is unidentified. This clonotype was obtained from an adult in good health. The specimen was peripheral blood, collected on day 0 of AZD1222 vaccination. This chain uses TRBV7-8 with TRBJ2-1, with D possibly being TRBD1 (6 bases). The CDR3 region is CASSLQGPHNEQFF. Here the CDR3 DNA reads TGTGCCAGCAGCTTACAGGGGCCCCACAATGAGCAGTTCTTC.